One sample yielded the 27 T cell receptor beta chains listed below, sequenced in a study of blood T cells in healthy people across ages. Through a sample-barcoded 5' primer and a J-beta primer mix, a second PCR was run for about 6 to 11 cycles. A single record per CDR3 protein comes from TCRdb applying MiXCR to the 5' RACE reads. Of fewer than 750,000 distinct CDR3 sequences listed, around half are singletons. Sequencing was carried out using blood. These receptors all stem from an elderly man in good health.

This clonotype was seen a few times. The CDR3 spells CSGKISGGASEQFF. As DNA, the CDR3 is TGCAGTGGAAAGATTAGCGGGGGGGCCAGTGAGCAGTTCTTC. This chain joins TRBV20-1 and TRBJ2-1, with 11 positions matching TRBD2. CDR3 length equals 14 residues. CDR1 is DFQATT, CDR2 SNEGSKA, per germline (reference sequence). Trimming at V came to 7 bases and at J to 9 bases, leaving 11 bases not matched to a gene.

This chain uses TRBV6-5 with TRBJ2-2, with D uncertain. This CDR3 spans 17 amino acids. V was clipped by 0 bases and J by 2 bases, with 13 bases between them. Germline CDR1 and CDR2: MNHEY and SVGAGI. The CDR3 reads CASSYSPGQFNTGELFF. The DNA for the CDR3 is TGTGCCAGCAGTTACTCGCCGGGCCAATTCAACACCGGGGAGCTGTTTTTT.

About this clonotype itself: A read error may account for a junction end that differs from germline. V usage is TRBV9 and J usage is TRBJ2-1; 8 bases are shared with TRBD1. The CDR3 length is 19 residues. From germline, CDR1 is SGDLS and CDR2 YYNGEE. CDR3: CACSAAGSVLDRVHNEQFF. The CDR3 nucleotides read TGTGCCTGCAGCGCTGCGGGGAGTGTTCTGGACAGGGTTCACAATGAGCAGTTCTTC.

J is TRBJ2-3 and V is TRBV15; D may be TRBD2 (5 bases). Germline CDR1 and CDR2: LNHNV and YYDKDF (reference sequence). Trimming removed 0 bases from V and 4 bases from J, with 14 bases in between. The CDR3 loop spans 16 amino acids. In DNA form, the CDR3 reads TGTGCCACCAGCAGAGAAGGTCCCGGGAACGCAGATACGCAGTATTTT. Its protein is CATSREGPGNADTQYF.

This clonotype came up once. The chain links TRBV7-9 to TRBJ2-1, with D perhaps matching TRBD2 (7 bases). The CDR3 is made up of 16 amino acids. Deletions cut 1 base from V and 7 bases from J, with 17 bases between. Germline assignment: CDR1 SEHNR and CDR2 FQNEAQ (reference sequence). As DNA, the CDR3 is TGTGCCAGCAGCTTAGGCGGGGGCGTGCGGCTGAATGAGCAGTTCTTC. Amino acids: CASSLGGGVRLNEQFF.

This clonotype has a handful of counts. The chain carries TRBV29-1 and TRBJ2-4; TRBD1 aligns across 8 bases. The assigned J gene may be wrong: the sequence end matches TRBJ2-7 better. Germline assignment: CDR1 SQVTM and CDR2 ANQGSEA. CDR3 length: 11 amino acids. CDR3 region: CSVQTGDEQYF. DNA of the CDR3: TGCAGCGTCCAGACAGGGGACGAGCAGTACTTC.

This chain links TRBV7-9 with TRBJ1-1; no firm D call. The V end lost 5 bases, the J end lost 4 bases, and 14 bases lay between the germline ends. Germline CDR1 SEHNR, CDR2 FQNEAQ (reference sequence). The CDR3 consists of 14 residues. CDR3 DNA sequence: TGTGCCAGCAGCCCGGGCCCGGAGAGCACTGAAGCTTTCTTT. Protein: CASSPGPESTEAFF.

This chain connects TRBV13 to TRBJ2-3; 12 nucleotides line up with TRBD2. In germline, CDR1 is PRHDT, CDR2 FYEKMQ (reference sequence). Trimming removed 5 bases from V and 3 bases from J; junction bases left unmatched: 6. This CDR3 is 16 amino acids long. CDR3 amino acids: CASSPASGRETDTQYF. The CDR3 DNA sequence: TGTGCCAGCAGCCCGGCTAGCGGGAGGGAGACAGATACGCAGTATTTT.

This clonotype has more than one count but fewer than ten. The chain couples TRBV7-3 to TRBJ2-1, with 10 bases identical to TRBD2. With 3 bases clipped from V and 9 bases from J, the junction kept 5 bases outside the gene matches. The CDR3 covers 14 residues. Per germline, CDR1 SGHTA and CDR2 FQGTGA. CDR3 DNA sequence: TGTGCCAGCAGCTTTGGGACTAGCGAGGGTGAGCAGTTCTTC. Its protein product is CASSFGTSEGEQFF. Based on the CDR3 plus reference TRBV7-3 and TRBJ2-1, the full variable domain is GAGVSQTPSNKVTEKGKYVELRCDPISGHTALYWYRQSLGQGPEFLIYFQGTGAADDSGLPNDRFFAVRPEGSVSTLKIQRTERGDSAVYLCASSFGTSEGEQFFGPGTRLTVL.

The rearrangement joins TRBV7-2 to TRBJ2-1; 9 bases line up with TRBD1. There are 13 residues in the CDR3. The V segment lost 6 bases and the J segment 9 bases; nucleotides outside the gene matches: 6. Germline CDR1 is SGHTA and CDR2 is FQGNSA. The CDR3 here is CASSPGTGFEQFF. The CDR3 coding sequence is TGTGCCAGCAGTCCCGGGACAGGGTTTGAGCAGTTCTTC.

J is TRBJ2-7 and V is TRBV5-1; 10 bases align to TRBD2. The V gene's germline CDR1 is SGHRS and CDR2 YFSETQ. The trim removed 3 bases at V and 7 bases at J, leaving 13 bases unmatched. The CDR3 has 16 amino acids. Here the CDR3 reads CASSSTSGVVYNEQYF. CDR3 coding DNA: TGCGCCAGCAGCTCCACTAGCGGGGTCGTCTACAATGAGCAGTACTTC.

V is TRBV25-1 and J is TRBJ2-5, with unresolved D. The ends were cut back, 7 bases at V and 2 bases at J, with 11 bases in the middle. There are 13 residues in the CDR3. CDR1 and CDR2 from the germline V gene are MGHDK and SYGVNS. CDR3 protein: CASNDLGQETQYF. In DNA form, the CDR3 reads TGTGCCAGCAACGATCTCGGGCAAGAGACCCAGTACTTC.

The genes are TRBV7-2 and TRBJ1-1, with D tentatively TRBD1 (5 bases). The CDR3 consists of 13 residues. Germline V gene lookup returns CDR1 SGHTA and CDR2 FQGNSA. The V end was cut by 4 bases, the J end by 7 bases, with 13 bases between. DNA of the CDR3: TGTGCCAGCAGCTCTCCAGGGCGGGGTGAAGCTTTCTTT. It yields the protein CASSSPGRGEAFF.

In nucleotides, the CDR3 is TGTGCCAGCAGCTTAGAGGCAGGGGTTATCTCCTACGAGCAGTACTTC. Amino acid sequence: CASSLEAGVISYEQYF. This chain connects TRBV11-2 to TRBJ2-7; possibly TRBD1 for D (6 bases). Between the trimmed V and J ends, which lost 0 bases and 0 bases, there was a span of 12 bases. In germline, CDR1 is SGHAT, CDR2 FQNNGV. The CDR3 covers 16 residues.

This clonotype was seen ten or more times. This chain uses TRBV6-6 with TRBJ2-1; no firm D call. This CDR3 has 14 residues. Germline V gene lookup returns CDR1 MNHNY and CDR2 SVGAGI (reference sequence). The ends were cut back, 5 bases at V and 12 bases at J, with 20 bases in the middle. The DNA of the CDR3 is TGTGCCAGCAGTCCGGACCTTACAGTTCGTTCGCAGTTCTTC. Protein sequence: CASSPDLTVRSQFF.

This chain uses TRBV7-2 with TRBJ2-3, with a possible D match to TRBD2 (5 bases). V was trimmed by 5 bases and J by 4 bases, leaving 10 bases between them. The germline gives CDR1 SGHTA, CDR2 FQGNSA. The CDR3 covers 13 residues. The CDR3 DNA is TGTGCCAGCAGCCCGGCCGGGGCAGATACGCAGTATTTT. Amino acid sequence: CASSPAGADTQYF.

As regards this clonotype: The junction does not match germline at one end; this may be a read error. The chain couples TRBV7-9 to TRBJ2-1; 8 nucleotides match TRBD2. The DNA end lines up better with TRBJ2-7; the J call may be wrong. Looked up from germline, CDR1 is SEHNR and CDR2 is FQNEAQ (reference sequence). This CDR3 region has 14 residues. As DNA, the CDR3 is TGTGCCAGCAGCTTCGGCGGGAGGACGTACGGGCAGTACTTC. Translated, it gives CASSFGGRTYGQYF.

This clonotype has only a few counts. The CDR3 here is CASIRPGAPTEAFF. The DNA of the CDR3 is TGTGCCAGCATCCGACCGGGGGCGCCCACTGAAGCTTTCTTT. The chain joins TRBV12-3 or TRBV12-4 to TRBJ1-1; TRBD1 might be the D (6 bases). V dropped 7 bases and J dropped 4 bases, with 16 bases sitting between them. The CDR3 contains 14 residues.

The chain is built from TRBV20-1 and TRBJ2-1; D tentatively reads TRBD1 or TRBD2 (5 bases each). CDR3 length equals 15 residues. The V end was cut by 1 base, the J end by 8 bases, with 18 bases between. CDR1 is DFQATT and CDR2 is SNEGSKA in the germline V gene (reference sequence). The CDR3 bases are TGCAGTGCTAGAGGCACTCGGGGCCGGTCCTATGAGCAGTTCTTC. Its protein product is CSARGTRGRSYEQFF.

This clonotype came up a few times. The genes are TRBV7-2 and TRBJ2-7, with 12 nucleotides matching TRBD2. In germline, CDR1 is SGHTA, CDR2 FQGNSA. This CDR3 is built from 15 residues. Unmatched junction bases numbered 3, after V lost 3 bases and J lost 3 bases. CDR3 DNA sequence: TGTGCCAGCAGCTTCGGACTAGCGGGGATCTACGAGCAGTACTTC. Translation gives CASSFGLAGIYEQYF.

A single count supports this clonotype. The CDR3 DNA reads TGTGCCAGCAGCCAAGACCGATGGACGAGCAATCAGCCCCAGCATTTT. This codes for CASSQDRWTSNQPQHF. This sequence joins TRBV4-2 and TRBJ1-5; no clear D gene. V was shortened by 0 bases and J by 1 base, with 10 bases between the two germline ends. The CDR3 sequence is 16 residues long. Germline V lookup: CDR1 LGHNA, CDR2 YNFKEQ.

The chain employs TRBV3-1 and TRBJ2-7; either TRBD1 or TRBD2 may supply D (5 bases each). The CDR3 length is 14 residues. V lost 1 base and J 7 bases, leaving 14 bases between the germline ends. Germline V gives CDR1 LGHDT, CDR2 YNNKEL (reference sequence). DNA for the CDR3: TGTGCCAGCAGCCAAGCGCCGGGGACCTGGGAGCAGTACTTC. Encoded protein: CASSQAPGTWEQYF.

Turning to this clonotype: It may be a read error: a sequence one base away is much more abundant. The chain couples TRBV6-6 to TRBJ2-5; 14 bases are shared with TRBD2. V shed 2 bases, J shed 11 bases, and the junction held 4 bases outside the gene matches. Germline assignment: CDR1 MNHNY and CDR2 SVGAGI (reference sequence). The length of the CDR3 is 14 residues. In nucleotides, the CDR3 is TGTGCCAGCAGTTACGGGACTAGCGGGAGCGGGCAGTACTTC. Its protein product is CASSYGTSGSGQYF.

This clonotype was detected only a few times. A much larger clone sits a single nucleotide away, making a read error possible. The V and J genes are TRBV6-5 and TRBJ2-5, with D maybe TRBD1 (5 bases). CDR3 length equals 14 residues. Trimming stripped 2 bases from V and 11 bases from J, with 18 bases between. Germline-derived CDR1 and CDR2 are MNHEY and SVGAGI. The CDR3 sequence is CASSYATRAYEQYF. The CDR3 DNA is TGTGCCAGCAGTTACGCGACCAGGGCCTATGAGCAGTACTTC.

The chain carries TRBV28 and TRBJ2-2, with D maybe TRBD1 (6 bases). V was shortened by 7 bases and J by 1 base, with 13 bases between the two germline ends. The CDR3 is 15 residues long. Germline V gene lookup returns CDR1 MDHEN and CDR2 SYDVKM. DNA of the CDR3: TGTGCCAGCACCACCGGGACATTGAACACCGGGGAGCTGTTTTTT. It translates to CASTTGTLNTGELFF.

The chain is built from TRBV20-1 and TRBJ1-6, with D uncertain. V was clipped by 6 bases and J by 9 bases, with 12 bases between them. This CDR3 is built from 12 residues. The germline V gene has CDR1 DFQATT and CDR2 SNEGSKA (reference sequence). CDR3 sequence reads: CSAKSRSSPLHF. DNA of the CDR3: TGCAGTGCCAAAAGCCGGAGTTCACCCCTCCACTTT.

Details on this clonotype: At one of its ends the junction is not consistent with the germline gene, which may arise from a read error. The V and J genes are TRBV20-1 and TRBJ2-3; TRBD1 might be the D (6 bases). The CDR3 length is 14 residues. CDR1 DFQATT and CDR2 SNEGSKA come from the germline V gene (reference sequence). The CDR3 region is CSARVTGITDTRYF. The CDR3 DNA reads TGCAGTGCTAGAGTTACAGGGATCACAGATACGCGGTATTTT.